The clone carrying this T cell receptor (beta chain) turned up a few times. The data were obtained in a study of Graves' ophthalmopathy and Graves' hyperthyroidism. Overall study context: The collection of peripheral blood took place at initial diagnosis, before any treatment.

This CDR3 region has 18 residues. Deletions cut 2 bases from V and 6 bases from J, with 26 bases between. CDR1 is SGHAT, CDR2 FQNNGV, per germline. Moderately to severely active ophthalmopathy under 3 months, CAS at least 3, NOSPECS at least 4. As the template, RNA transcripts were used to amplify TCR beta CDR3 regions. Second-round multiplex PCR came after a first-round RT-PCR that employed HTBI primers. From the multiplex PCR reads, TCRdb called clonotypes with MiXCR, one entry per CDR3 protein. The table records about 410,000 distinct CDR3 sequences, about 17% of them present only once. The clonotype comes from a woman aged 18-30 years with Graves' ophthalmopathy. This rearrangement joins TRBV11-2 to TRBJ2-7, with a tentative D call TRBD2 (5 bases). Source material: peripheral blood. Written as DNA, the CDR3 is TGTGCCAGCAGCTTACAACTCCCCACAGCTAGCTGGCAAATCGAGCAGTACTTC. Amino acid sequence: CASSLQLPTASWQIEQYF.